This note documents a single T cell receptor beta chain sequence. The antigen remains undetermined. Each PCR replicate from the sorted subsets contained around 0.2 ug DNA, which is about 30,000 T cell genomes. As handled by the study authors: Sequence data from immunoSEQ were junction-only and lacked quality scores; consequently, filtering differed. Sequencing was performed with immunoSEQ multiplex PCR; in TCRdb, only in-frame clones are kept and a portion is missing. V and J calls and clone size are copied from that table; D and trimming were computed from the DNA. The repertoire holds some 900,000 clones, with 76% as singletons. Every donor was a Caucasian adult from Nashville, Tennessee. The data originate from a study of shared clonotypes between healthy human individuals. Study-wide results and caveats: Non-shared clonotypes had lower generation probabilities than those shared by all four donors.

Trimming pared 3 bases from V and 4 bases from J, leaving 12 bases between. The CDR3 runs to 14 residues. CDR1 and CDR2 (germline): SEHNR, FQNEAQ (reference sequence). This clonotype was sampled from a man in his late teens or twenties in good health. Sequenced sample: memory CD4+ T cells sorted from blood. Stated subset: CD45RA-negative fraction. The rearrangement uses TRBV7-9 and TRBJ1-2; TRBD1 is a possible D gene (5 bases). In DNA form, the CDR3 reads TGTGCCAGCAGCTTGGGCGACAGCCTCTATGGCTACACCTTC. Its translation is CASSLGDSLYGYTF.